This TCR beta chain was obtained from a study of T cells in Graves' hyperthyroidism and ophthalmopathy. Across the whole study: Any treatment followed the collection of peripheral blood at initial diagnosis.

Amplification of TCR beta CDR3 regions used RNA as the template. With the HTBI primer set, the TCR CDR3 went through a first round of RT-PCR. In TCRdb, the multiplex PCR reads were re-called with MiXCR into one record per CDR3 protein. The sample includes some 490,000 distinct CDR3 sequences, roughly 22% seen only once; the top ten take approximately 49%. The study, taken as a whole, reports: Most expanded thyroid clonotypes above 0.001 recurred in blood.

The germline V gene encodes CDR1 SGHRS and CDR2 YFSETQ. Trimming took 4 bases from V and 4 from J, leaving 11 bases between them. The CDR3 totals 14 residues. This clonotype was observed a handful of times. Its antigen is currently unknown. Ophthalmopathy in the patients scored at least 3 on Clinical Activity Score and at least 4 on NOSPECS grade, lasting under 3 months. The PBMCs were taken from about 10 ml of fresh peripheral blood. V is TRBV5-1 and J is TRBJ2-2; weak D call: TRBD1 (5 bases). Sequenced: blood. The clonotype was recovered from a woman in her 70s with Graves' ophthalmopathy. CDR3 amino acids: CASSVGLVTGELFF. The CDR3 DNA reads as TGCGCCAGCAGCGTGGGGCTAGTCACCGGGGAGCTGTTTTTT. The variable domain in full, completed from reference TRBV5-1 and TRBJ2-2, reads KAGVTQTPRYLIKTRGQQVTLSCSPISGHRSVSWYQQTPGQGLQFLFEYFSETQRNKGNFPGRFSGRQFSNSRSEMNVSTLELGDSALYLCASSVGLVTGELFFGEGSRLTVL.